This TCR beta chain was profiled in a study of T cell responses to AZD1222 COVID-19 vaccine. TCRdb keeps only in-frame clones here, not all; method: immunoSEQ multiplex PCR. The sample has approximately 84,000 clones, 89% seen once. From germline, CDR1 is ENHRY and CDR2 SYGVKD. The CDR3 totals 14 residues. V was shortened by 8 bases and J by 0 bases, with 11 bases between the two germline ends. V is TRBV10-3 and J is TRBJ2-1, with D perhaps assigned TRBD1 or TRBD2 (6 bases each). This TCR derives from an adult in good health. The starting material was peripheral blood, obtained on day 0 of AZD1222 vaccination. The CDR3 here is CAIEGGSSYNEQFF. The CDR3 nucleotides read TGTGCCATCGAAGGGGGGAGCTCCTACAATGAGCAGTTCTTC.